A single T cell receptor beta chain is shown here with its context. Its recognized antigen is unknown. Nothing much larger sits one base from this clone, and base qualities are not available. Library preparation employed the immunoSEQ multiplex PCR assay. From the authors' description of their analysis: A statistical classification framework was developed to diagnose cytomegalovirus status using the catalog of TCR beta chain sequences. TCRdb retrieved this table from immuneACCESS and kept in-frame rearrangements only. Not all clones are present; in checked studies, unresolved V genes account for under half, and no reason is known for the remainder. The DNA gave D and trimming, while V, J and clone size come from that table. The sample table holds 65,000 to 75,000 clones, of which 94% were seen once. Of the sample, roughly 1.4% is held by the ten largest clones. This record comes from a study of cytomegalovirus exposure and HLA in healthy donors (dated by TCRdb to about 2017). Some background on the complete study: The 650 to 750 repertoires of the first cohort and the roughly 120 validation repertoires were produced on the same platform, according to a later analysis. The study aimed to test whether signatures of past pathogen exposure could be identified by cataloging public T cell receptors. Along with the roughly 710-subject first cohort, a separate validation cohort of about 110 different subjects was used. High-throughput TCR immunosequencing, statistical association of individual TCRs with disease status, and machine learning were combined to predict cytomegalovirus infection status. Broader findings and caveats from the paper: The authors suggested that the approach could potentially be extended to other disease states and immunological phenotypes. In vitro tests confirmed that a few of the cytomegalovirus-associated TCR beta chains recognize cytomegalovirus antigens. The classifier was reported to diagnose cytomegalovirus status with high specificity and sensitivity in both the original cohort and the validation cohort. The validation cohort had no HLA typing available for a later analysis, so co-occurrence within that cohort was assessed over all 130 or so repertoires. Of the cluster scores, about 94% were above 0 in a later analysis, which found that TCRs clustered in the first cohort also tended to co-occur in the 120 validation repertoires. Across donors, most TCR sequences were observed very rarely, whereas some public TCRs were present in many individuals. The study listed approximately 150 TCR beta chains as associated with cytomegalovirus.

From its cysteine to its phenylalanine, the CDR3 spans 17 amino acids. The read is trimmed to its CDR3 DNA, 51 bases read in frame from base 1. Unmatched junction bases come to 9, with V trimmed by 2 bases and J by 2 bases. From a lookup of the germline V gene (reference sequence), CDR1 and CDR2 are GTSNPN and SVGIG. The donors were included in the validation cohort of some 120 subjects, a group kept apart from the roughly 690-subject first cohort. Here the chain combines TRBV30 and TRBJ2-2; 9 middle bases align to TRBD2. This clonotype originated in a man between 18 and 29 years old in good health and CMV-seropositive. What was sequenced was PBMCs. The nucleotide sequence reads TGTGCCTGGAGTCTGTTTTTAGCGGGAGCCAACACCGGGGAGCTGTTTTTT. Its amino acids are CAWSLFLAGANTGELFF. Reference TRBV30 and TRBJ2-2 genes cover what lies past the CDR3, so the full variable domain is SQTIHQWPATLVQPVGSPLSLECTVEGTSNPNLYWYRQAAGRGLQLLFYSVGIGQISSEVPQNLSASRPQDRQFILSSKKLLLSDSGFYLCAWSLFLAGANTGELFFGEGSRLTVL.